The 2 T cell receptor beta chains given below trace back to one sample, sequenced in a study of monozygotic twins with inflammatory bowel disease. For each CDR3 protein, TCRdb gives one entry from its re-call of the 5' RACE reads, without DNA. The sample data list about 380,000 distinct CDR3 sequences. Sequencing was performed on blood. Receptor source: a human donor with ulcerative colitis or Crohn's disease, or a healthy co-twin of an affected twin (not recorded which).

V and J are TRBV12-3 or TRBV12-4 and TRBJ2-3. CDR3 size: 12 residues. The CDR3 sequence: CASLQGTDTQYF.

The V call is TRBV12-3 or TRBV12-4, the J call TRBJ2-1. The CDR3 spans 11 residues. CDR3 amino acids: CASSLAGWKFF.